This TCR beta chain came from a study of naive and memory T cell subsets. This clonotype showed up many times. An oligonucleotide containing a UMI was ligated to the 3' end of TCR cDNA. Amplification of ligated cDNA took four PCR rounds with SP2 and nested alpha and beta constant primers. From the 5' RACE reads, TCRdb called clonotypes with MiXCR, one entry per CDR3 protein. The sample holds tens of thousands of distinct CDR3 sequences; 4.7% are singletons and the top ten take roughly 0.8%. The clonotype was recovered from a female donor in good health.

The CDR3 bases are TGCGCCAGCAGCCTCTTCGGACAGGGGTACAATGAGCAGTTCTTC. Its translation: CASSLFGQGYNEQFF. The chain carries TRBV5-1 and TRBJ2-1; 9 positions match TRBD1. Germline lookup yields CDR1 SGHRS and CDR2 YFSETQ. With V trimmed by 4 bases and J by 4 bases, 6 bases remained unmatched. CDR3 length: 15 amino acids.